The text below deals with one TCR beta chain. The antigen is undetermined. This sample is drawn from a study of chemoradiotherapy in HPV16-positive cancers. Study-level information: Candidate HPV-specific clones and shared TCR motifs came from a couple of HPV16-positive patients. Broader study findings: HPV-specific T cells were functionally defined from only a couple of HPV16-positive patients. Candidate HPV-specific clones and E7-related TCR motifs grew in tumor during treatment. For HPV16-positive patients, expanding HPV-responsive T cells associated with longer recurrence-free survival.

This table comes from immunoSEQ multiplex PCR, and its TCRdb copy is limited to in-frame clones, with some not included. The sample contains around 3,000 clones, more than 90% of which appear only once. This CDR3 region has 14 residues. V was clipped by 7 bases and J by 3 bases; unmatched bases: 11. Germline lookup yields CDR1 SQVTM and CDR2 ANQGSEA. The clonotype was recovered from a human donor with HPV-associated anogenital cancer. The sample consisted of tumor tissue, taken from a patient who underwent chemoradiotherapy. The chain employs TRBV29-1 and TRBJ2-7, with TRBD1 matching 8 bases. CDR3 in amino acids: CSALTGALHYEQYF. DNA for the CDR3: TGCAGCGCCCTGACAGGGGCCCTCCACTACGAGCAGTACTTC.